This T cell receptor beta chain came from a study of CDR3 diversity in severe acne. TCRdb reprocessed the PCR reads with MiXCR, giving one entry per CDR3 protein. Of about 76,000 distinct CDR3 sequences in the sample, under 65% are singletons; the top ten hold roughly an eighth. Germline V gene sequence: CDR1 MGHDK, CDR2 SYGVNS. This CDR3 comprises 16 residues. V gave up 3 bases and J gave up 11 bases, with 23 bases separating them. The chain has TRBV25-1 and TRBJ1-5; D is unclear. The sequenced material came from blood. This clonotype originated in a male donor in good health, without acne. In nucleotides, the CDR3 is TGTGCCAGCAGTGACCCCTCGGAGACCGTAAATTATGCCCAGCATTTT. It is translated as CASSDPSETVNYAQHF.